Sequencing of this T cell receptor (beta chain) was carried out in a study of blood T cell repertoires in COVID-19. In germline, CDR1 is SGHTA, CDR2 FQGNSA. Trimming left V 1 base short and J 5 bases short, with 9 bases between. The CDR3 runs to 15 residues. Measured with immunoSEQ multiplex PCR; TCRdb has only the in-frame clones, and not every one. The data show approximately 220,000 clones, around 83% seen once. The sequenced sample was PBMCs or T cells enriched from blood (not recorded which). The receptor was derived from a woman in her forties with acute COVID-19. This chain joins TRBV7-2 and TRBJ1-6, with D maybe TRBD1 (5 bases). Written as DNA, the CDR3 is TGTGCCAGCAGCTTAGGGCAGGGTAATAATTCACCCCTCCACTTT. As protein: CASSLGQGNNSPLHF.